The entry below gives a single TCR beta chain sequence along with its context. Which antigen it targets is not known. Base quality data are lacking; no much larger clone is found one base away. TCRbeta CDR3 regions were sequenced with the immunoSEQ Assay. After extraction, genomic DNA underwent amplification by bias-controlled multiplex PCR, followed by high-throughput sequencing. Regarding the original processing steps: To quantify the absolute abundance of every unique TCRbeta CDR3 region, sequences were collapsed and filtered. T cell fraction was estimated by normalizing TCRbeta template counts to usable DNA, with usable DNA measured through amplification of reference genes found in all nucleated cells. Repertoire TCRs were annotated as SARS-CoV-2-specific by exact matching of V gene, CDR3 amino acid sequence and J gene to a known reactive TCR set. MIRA supplied the reference SARS-CoV-2 TCR set, which was filtered for enrichment in COVID-19-positive ImmuneCODE repertoires so that public or cross-reactive TCRs were removed. Using the MIRA antigens, annotated TCRs were further analysed by specific ORF or by position within an ORF. Depth was the summed frequency of annotated unique rearrangements, while breadth was defined as annotated unique rearrangements over total unique productive rearrangements. Two-sided Wilcoxon rank-sum tests were applied when comparing TCR breadth between groups. In its TCRdb copy, this immuneACCESS table keeps in-frame sequences only and misses some clones. Where compared with another copy, unresolved V genes explain less than half of these, and the others have no known cause. That table furnishes V, J and clone size, whereas the DNA furnished D and trimming. This sample comprises some 300,000 clones, around four fifths of them detected only once. The top ten hold under 2.5% of the sample.

Taken from the germline V gene, the CDR1 and CDR2 loops are SGHNT and YENEEA. Trimming costs V 0 bases and J 2 bases, and their ends lie 4 bases apart. Spanning cysteine to phenylalanine, the CDR3 consists of 13 amino acids. Left in the record is the CDR3 DNA by itself, 39 bases read in frame from the first base. The sample's treatment or condition label is to be understood as: approximately 18 received Ad26.COV2.S at low or high dose, single or two shots; about 5 received placebo; per-sample allocation not given. For vaccine and placebo recipients, the sequenced repertoires came from samples collected on day 63 after the first injection. Between 29 July and 7 August 2020, Cohort 1b enrolled 25 adults aged 18-55 years at one site in Boston, USA. Ad26.COV2.S consisted of a replication-incompetent adenovirus type 26 vector by which a prefusion-stabilized SARS-CoV-2 spike protein from the original Wuhan strain was expressed.

This sample is drawn from a study of Ad26.COV2.S vaccination and SARS-CoV-2 variants (dated by TCRdb to about 2021). In terms of the full investigation: Donors in the vaccine arm were drawn from COV1001, a phase I-IIa trial of Ad26.COV2.S in healthy adults that was multicentre, randomized, double-blind and placebo-controlled. Ad26.COV2.S was given intramuscularly at 5x10^10 or 1x10^11 viral particles, as a single shot or as two shots 56 days apart. TCRbeta repertoire sequencing served as the tool for gauging how specific and how broad the SARS-CoV-2-reactive T cell receptors were following Ad26.COV2.S vaccination. A total of 32 samples were included in the TCR-sequenced set, comprising around 19 Ad26.COV2.S vaccine recipients, 5 placebo recipients and 8 SARS-CoV-2 convalescent individuals. Trial participants were randomized into five groups of five, in which low-dose or high-dose Ad26.COV2.S was given once or twice, or placebo was given on both occasions. Throughout the experiments and outcome assessment, investigators stayed blinded to trial group allocation. Points the paper makes about the study in general: Ad26.COV2.S recipients had higher spike-specific TCR breadth than placebo recipients (P = 0.0014). Substantial breadth of spike-specific CD8+ and CD4+ T cell responses was reported after vaccination. The authors noted that the TCR breadth and depth analyses may have underestimated total T cell responses. The study was not powered to compare responses between vaccine doses or regimens. Vaccine and placebo recipients had similar non-spike TCR breadth, a finding consistent with the vaccine containing only spike.

The rearrangement joined TRBV11-3 to TRBJ1-1; no D gene can be assigned with confidence. Source: peripheral blood, taken in a trial of Ad26.COV2.S vaccine versus placebo. The receptor's source is a person between 18 and 59 years old who received the Ad26.COV2.S COVID-19 vaccine or a placebo. The CDR3 reads as follows: CASSLELNTEAFF. Read as DNA, the sequence is TGTGCCAGCAGCTTAGAGTTAAACACTGAAGCTTTCTTT.